This TCR beta chain was profiled in a study of post-analysis software for immune sequencing data. Notes on the study in general: TRBV5-6, TRBV5-1 and TRBV20-1 belonged to a set of roughly 5 TRBV segments that were more frequent in patients than controls.

The authors incorporated unique molecular identifiers into the TCR beta cDNA libraries. Once about 0.95 to 10 million T cells were used, about 510,000 cDNA molecules resulted. One entry per CDR3 protein results from TCRdb running MiXCR on the PCR reads. The profile shows more than 450,000 distinct CDR3 sequences, around 36% of them singletons. This clonotype was counted once. Its antigen remains unidentified. Trimming removed 5 bases from V and 3 bases from J, with 13 bases in between. Germline V gene sequence: CDR1 MNHEY, CDR2 SVGEGT. The CDR3 has 14 residues. J is TRBJ2-5 and V is TRBV6-2 or TRBV6-3, with D perhaps given as TRBD1 or TRBD2 (5 bases each). Sequenced input: blood. The TCR comes from a girl younger than 18 with multiple sclerosis. CDR3 DNA sequence: TGTGCCAGCAGTCGGGGACGGCCCAAAGAGACCCAGTACTTC. It yields the protein CASSRGRPKETQYF.